This T cell receptor (beta chain) originates from a study of T-cell reconstitution after alpha-beta-depleted transplantation in children (dated by TCRdb to the mid-2010s). For the study in its entirety: T-cell immune reconstitution after TCRalphabeta/CD19-depleted allogeneic hematopoietic cell transplantation in children was quantitatively tracked in the study by means of TCR repertoire profiling. Beyond this particular receptor, the publication reports: In some patients, the high TCRbeta diversity seen at day 60 was put down to recipient T cells and intrathymic progenitors that had survived conditioning. Apparently early alphabetaT-cell count recovery about two months after transplant reportedly relied on only several hundred rapidly expanded clones derived from non-depleted graft cells. The frequencies of hyperexpanded clones fell over the following months, and after one year, T-cell counts and TCRbeta diversity were mostly attributed to newly produced T cells.

In regard to this clonotype: Its antigen is still unknown. Nothing much larger sits one base from this clone, and base qualities are not available.

Reading from cysteine to phenylalanine, the CDR3 counts 13 amino acids. Just the 39-base CDR3 DNA is kept, in frame starting at base 1. V sheds 2 bases and J sheds 8 bases, leaving 12 bases between their ends. In the germline V gene, CDR1 corresponds to SGHTA and CDR2 to FQGNSA. In the paper's terms, the treatment or condition label means: allogeneic hematopoietic cell transplantation with graft depleted of TCRalphabeta T cells and CD19 B cells. The transplant recipients were children given TCRalphabeta/CD19-depleted allogeneic hematopoietic cell grafts. Library preparation was by PCR. The listed sequencing device is Illumina HiSeq 2500. Molecular barcoding was employed in the preparation of TCR libraries, with unique molecular identifiers being used to normalize TCRbeta repertoire quantification. Using fastp trimming at Q25 and MiXCR clonotype assembly, TCRdb reanalyzed the public sequencing data and kept in-frame beta chains. Identical CDR3 proteins give one entry, which carries the most common genes and DNA. The sample has 300,000 to 400,000 distinct CDR3 sequences on record, about a sixth of them singletons. Roughly 40% of the sample lies in the top ten.

The specimen was PBMCs, mostly from graft donor cells, collected 360 days after TCRalphabeta/CD19-depleted stem cell transplant. The TCR comes from a male patient between 2 and 9 years old who had a stem cell transplant for acute lymphoblastic leukemia, so the T cells may come from the graft donor. The V and J genes are TRBV7-2 and TRBJ2-5; the D gene assignment is ambiguous. The nucleotides read TGTGCCAGCAGCTTATCCCCCCGTTTAACCCAGTACTTC. This encodes CASSLSPRLTQYF.